This TCR beta chain originates from a study of siplizumab effects on memory and regulatory T cells. Study-wide results and caveats: Naive T cells looked more diverse than memory cells and looked like major alloresponse contributors.

Germline V lookup: CDR1 SGHRS, CDR2 YFSETQ. The CDR3 consists of 15 residues. The V segment lost 6 bases and the J segment 5 bases; nucleotides outside the gene matches: 5. The protocol was immunoSEQ multiplex PCR, while the TCRdb copy is restricted to in-frame clones and leaves out a portion. Here the sample spans more than 85,000 clones, about 90% being singletons. Turning to this clone: Its cognate antigen is unknown.

The source of this sequence is a human donor in good health. The source material was Tregs sorted from blood. The genes are TRBV5-1 and TRBJ2-1; 13 bases line up with TRBD2. In DNA form, the CDR3 reads TGCGCCAGCACCCCAGGGACTAGCGGGAACAATGAGCAGTTCTTC. Encoded protein: CASTPGTSGNNEQFF.